Below, one TCR beta chain is given with its context. The sample holds a few counts of this clone. The clone's antigen remains unknown. No quality values exist for individual bases; no much larger clone is one base distant. The record originates from a study of tumor-infiltrating lymphocytes in localized non-small cell lung cancer (dated by TCRdb to about 2021). About the investigation overall: The cohort included patients whose samples were collected after neoadjuvant chemotherapy, as well as both smokers and never-smokers and several histologies. Each patient provided resected tumor tissue plus uninvolved lung tissue from the same patient, with the uninvolved lung tissue described as non-adjacent to the tumor. Alongside flow cytometry, multiplex immunofluorescence, RNA-seq, exome sequencing and proteomics, TCR sequencing was applied to the same patients as one of several integrated assays. In total, the ICON cohort was made up of approximately 150 surgical patients who had localized non-small cell lung cancer and whose tumors were resected. A total of 60 or so patients were included in the paired tumor versus uninvolved lung comparison of immunoSEQ T-cell fraction.

CDR1 and CDR2 were assigned from the germline V gene as SGHVS and FQNEAQ. The CDR3 goes from the cysteine to the phenylalanine over 17 residues. The read is trimmed to its CDR3 DNA, 51 bases read in frame from base 1. Germline trimming amounts to 7 bases on V and 8 bases on J, with 17 as the count of junction bases outside the gene matches. ICON enrollment began in early 2016, and the last patient was enrolled in 2018. From a subcohort of about 70 patients, fresh tumor and matched uninvolved tissue were collected for in-depth immune analyses, including TCR sequencing. TCR sequencing was performed on DNA isolated from bulk tissue, without cell sorting. Findings and caveats that apply to the study as a whole: No difference in TCR-derived T-cell fraction was observed between the flow cytometry-defined immunotypes IM1 (good prognosis) and IM2 (poor prognosis). Because different assays used different pieces of the same tissue, intratumor heterogeneity could not be separated from technical variation. Since assay coverage differed from patient to patient depending on how much tissue was available, TCR sequencing was done for only a subset of the cohort. TCRbeta sequencing supported higher T cell infiltration in tumors than in uninvolved lung tissue, consistent with immunofluorescence CD3 counts.

TCR sequencing with the immunoSEQ assay provided the T-cell fraction in tumor and uninvolved lung tissue. Per the source publication's procedure: For survival analysis, patients were split into high (upper tertile) and low (lower two tertiles) T-cell fraction groups and compared by log-rank test. A signed-rank test was used to test paired tumor versus uninvolved lung differences in T-cell fraction. The source is immuneACCESS, and TCRdb retained only in-frame sequences with V and J called. Part of the clones is not carried over; for the studies checked, unresolved V genes explain less than half of this, and the remainder is unexplained. Clone size and the V and J calls come from that table; the DNA yielded D and trimming. This sample has 6,400 or so clones in its table, and around 71% of those were observed once. The ten most abundant clones make up 6.5% of the sample.

This receptor was taken from a human donor with non-small cell lung cancer. What was sequenced was uninvolved lung tissue not adjacent to the tumor. This receptor chain uses TRBV7-8 and TRBJ1-2; 12 of the junction bases match TRBD1. CDR3 sequence: CASTLGHGTGGLGGYTF. The DNA sequence is as follows: TGTGCCAGCACCCTAGGACACGGGACAGGGGGCTTGGGGGGCTACACCTTC.